Listed here are 28 T cell receptor beta chains from one sample, sequenced in a study of blood T cell repertoires in COVID-19. Here immunoSEQ multiplex PCR was the method, and the copy in TCRdb shows in-frame clones only, minus some. The sample lists 95,000 to 100,000 clones, around 88% occurring once. The sequenced sample was peripheral blood. These receptors came from an elderly man with acute or convalescent COVID-19.

The chain employs TRBV6-6 and TRBJ1-5; no definite D call. The V gene lost 7 bases and the J gene lost 0 bases, with 7 bases spanning the gap. Germline CDR1 MNHNY, CDR2 SVGAGI (reference sequence). The CDR3 sequence is 13 residues long. The CDR3 loop is CASTRNSNQPQHF. The CDR3 DNA reads as TGTGCCAGCACCAGAAATAGCAATCAGCCCCAGCATTTT.

The chain employs TRBV6-5 and TRBJ2-7, with a weak D call TRBD1 (5 bases). Germline-derived CDR1 and CDR2 are MNHEY and SVGAGI. CDR3 size: 15 residues. The V gene lost 10 bases and the J gene lost 0 bases, with 19 bases spanning the gap. CDR3 residues: CANYKGPRSSYEQYF. DNA of the CDR3: TGTGCCAACTATAAGGGGCCCCGCTCCTCCTACGAGCAGTACTTC.

This chain joins TRBV6-5 and TRBJ1-1; 7 bases match TRBD1. The CDR3 contains 14 residues. CDR1 and CDR2 (germline): MNHEY, SVGAGI. With 6 bases clipped from V and 3 bases from J, the junction kept 7 bases outside the gene matches. The CDR3 sequence is CASSTDRAHTEAFF. The CDR3 DNA sequence: TGTGCCAGCAGCACCGACAGGGCTCACACTGAAGCTTTCTTT.

This chain uses TRBV27 with TRBJ2-3, with 8 bases that match TRBD1. The CDR3 length is 16 residues. V was clipped by 6 bases and J by 0 bases; unmatched bases: 8. CDR1 is MNHEY, CDR2 SMNVEV, per germline (reference sequence). The CDR3 bases are TGTGCCAGCAGGCCCGGGACAGGAAGAAGCACAGATACGCAGTATTTT. Translated, it gives CASRPGTGRSTDTQYF.

The chain links TRBV6-2 or TRBV6-3 to TRBJ2-7; D unclear. This CDR3 comprises 12 residues. Germline lookup yields CDR1 MNHEY and CDR2 SVGEGT. V gave up 2 bases and J gave up 6 bases, with 8 bases separating them. CDR3 DNA: TGTGCCAGCAGTTACGATCCGGGCGAGCAGTACTTC. Protein product: CASSYDPGEQYF.

This rearrangement joins TRBV6-5 to TRBJ2-6, with no clear D. Per germline, CDR1 MNHEY and CDR2 SVGAGI. V lost 7 bases, J lost 0 bases, and 10 bases lay in between. The CDR3 sequence is 15 residues long. The CDR3 region is CASKTDRSGANVLTF. The CDR3 DNA follows: TGTGCCAGCAAAACAGATCGCTCTGGGGCCAACGTCCTGACTTTC.

This chain connects TRBV14 to TRBJ2-2; possible D gene TRBD1, 6 bases. Germline CDR1 SGHDN, CDR2 FVKESK. V was cut by 2 bases and J by 0 bases, with 7 bases left in between. The CDR3 length is 15 residues. CDR3 in DNA: TGTGCCAGCAGCCAACGGACAGCGAACACCGGGGAGCTGTTTTTT. This codes for CASSQRTANTGELFF.

The rearrangement joins TRBV6-6 to TRBJ2-2, with 9 bases fitting TRBD1. The CDR3 is made up of 17 amino acids. With V trimmed by 6 bases and J by 1 base, 9 bases remained unmatched. The germline V gene encodes CDR1 MNHNY and CDR2 SVGAGI (reference sequence). The CDR3 DNA sequence: TGTGCCAGCAGCCGAGACAGGGGGAACCAGAACACCGGGGAGCTGTTTTTT. Protein sequence: CASSRDRGNQNTGELFF.

The chain couples TRBV11-3 to TRBJ2-3; D might be TRBD1 (5 bases). Trimming stripped 2 bases from V and 3 bases from J, with 12 bases between. Germline V gene sequence: CDR1 SGHNT, CDR2 YENEEA. This CDR3 is built from 15 residues. Written as DNA, the CDR3 is TGTGCCAGCAGCTTACAGGGTTTGAGGACAGATACGCAGTATTTT. Protein: CASSLQGLRTDTQYF.

This chain links TRBV21-1 with TRBJ2-2; the D call in the table, TRBD1, was not verified against the DNA. TRBV21-1 constitutes a pseudogene. The length of the CDR3 is 16 residues. CDR3 nucleotides: TGTGCCAGCAGCTGCCTCAGGGATAAGAACACCGGGGAGCTGTTTTTT. Residues: CASSCLRDKNTGELFF.

The J gene is TRBJ1-5, the V gene TRBV7-2; D not resolved. In germline, CDR1 is SGHTA, CDR2 FQGNSA. Deletions cut 3 bases from V and 2 bases from J, with 11 bases between. The length of the CDR3 is 15 residues. This CDR3 is CASSLRPGGNQPQHF. CDR3 bases: TGTGCCAGCAGCTTGAGGCCCGGGGGCAATCAGCCCCAGCATTTT.

This clone has just one count. This chain connects TRBV13 to TRBJ2-1; TRBD1 agrees at 10 bases. This CDR3 is built from 15 residues. CDR1 PRHDT and CDR2 FYEKMQ come from the germline V gene (reference sequence). V dropped 4 bases and J dropped 6; count of bases not matched to a gene: 6. The CDR3 DNA is TGTGCCAGCAGCTCGTCCGGGACAGGGGCCAATGAGCAGTTCTTC. It translates to CASSSSGTGANEQFF.

The rearrangement uses TRBV2 and TRBJ2-6, with a tentative D call TRBD1 (6 bases). The CDR3 is made up of 15 amino acids. CDR1 is SNHLY and CDR2 is FYNNEI in the germline V gene. Trimming cost V 0 bases and J 5 bases, with 8 bases left between them. The CDR3 spells CASSEARGRANVLTF. Written as DNA, the CDR3 is TGTGCCAGCAGTGAAGCCAGGGGTAGGGCCAACGTCCTGACTTTC. Filled out from reference TRBV2 and TRBJ2-6, the complete variable domain reads EPEVTQTPSHQVTQMGQEVILRCVPISNHLYFYWYRQILGQKVEFLVSFYNNEISEKSEIFDDQFSVERPDGSNFTLKIRSTKLEDSAMYFCASSEARGRANVLTFGAGSRLTVL.

This clone has a handful of counts. This sequence joins TRBV5-1 and TRBJ2-1; TRBD2 agrees at 8 bases. This CDR3 spans 15 amino acids. Germline V gene sequence: CDR1 SGHRS, CDR2 YFSETQ. V lost 0 bases and J lost 4; bases outside the gene matches: 3. CDR3 protein: CASSLELAAYNEQFF. CDR3 DNA: TGCGCCAGCAGCTTGGAACTAGCGGCATACAATGAGCAGTTCTTC.

This sequence joins TRBV28 and TRBJ2-1; D gene uncertain. The CDR3 spans 15 residues. Per germline, CDR1 MDHEN and CDR2 SYDVKM. Between the trimmed V and J ends, which lost 2 bases and 4 bases, there was a span of 12 bases. The CDR3: CASSLAEVVYNEQFF. In DNA, the CDR3 is TGTGCCAGCAGTTTAGCCGAGGTAGTTTACAATGAGCAGTTCTTC.

This clone was seen only once. The V call is TRBV6-5, the J call TRBJ1-2; tentative D call: TRBD1 (6 bases). V was cut by 6 bases and J by 6 bases, with 14 bases left in between. Germline values: CDR1 MNHEY, CDR2 SVGAGI. This CDR3 is built from 13 residues. The chain's CDR3 is CASRVQGDDGYTF. CDR3 DNA: TGTGCCAGCAGGGTACAGGGAGACGATGGCTACACCTTC.

The chain couples TRBV19 to TRBJ2-3, with a possible D match to TRBD1 (5 bases). Germline assignment: CDR1 LNHDA and CDR2 SQIVND (reference sequence). V was cut by 4 bases and J by 2 bases, with 16 bases left in between. The CDR3 totals 16 residues. CDR3 loop: CASSSRQTRDTDTQYF. CDR3 sequence (DNA): TGTGCCAGTAGTAGCAGACAGACCAGGGACACAGATACGCAGTATTTT.

The chain joins TRBV5-6 to TRBJ2-7; D not certain. In germline, CDR1 is SGHDT, CDR2 YYEEEE. The V end was cut by 1 base, the J end by 4 bases, with 6 bases between. The CDR3 has 12 residues. The chain's CDR3 is CASSLLRYEQYF. The CDR3 coding sequence is TGTGCCAGCAGCTTGCTCAGATACGAGCAGTACTTC.

The chain joins TRBV9 to TRBJ2-1, with 11 nucleotides matching TRBD2. The CDR3 consists of 20 residues. Trimming took 3 bases from V and 6 from J; bases not matched to a gene: 20. CDR1 is SGDLS, CDR2 YYNGEE, per germline. CDR3 in DNA: TGTGCCAGCAGCGCGGCGACAAGGACTAGCGGGCTCTCCCCGGGCAATGAGCAGTTCTTC. Translated: CASSAATRTSGLSPGNEQFF.

This clone has only one observation. CDR3 nucleotide sequence: TGTGCCAGCAGTTTGGACAGGGGTCCAGGGGCTGAAGCTTTCTTT. Translation gives CASSLDRGPGAEAFF. V is TRBV28 and J is TRBJ1-1, with TRBD1 matching 9 bases. CDR3 length equals 15 residues. CDR1 and CDR2 (germline): MDHEN, SYDVKM. J gave up 6 bases and V 3 bases, and 8 bases lay outside the gene matches.

Of note for this clone: The sample holds other DNA sequences that translate to the same CDR3. The chain combines TRBV5-1 with TRBJ2-3, with 8 positions matching TRBD2. CDR3 size: 16 residues. V shed 4 bases, J shed 6 bases, and the junction held 13 bases outside the gene matches. Germline CDR1 reads SGHRS; CDR2 reads YFSETQ. Here the CDR3 reads CASSPSTSGNGDTQYF. For the CDR3, the DNA is TGCGCCAGCAGCCCCTCTACTAGCGGCAATGGGGATACGCAGTATTTT.

This clone has only one observation. The V and J genes are TRBV28 and TRBJ2-5; 8 nucleotides match TRBD1. Trimming took 6 bases from V and 5 from J; bases not matched to a gene: 5. The germline V gene encodes CDR1 MDHEN and CDR2 SYDVKM. This CDR3 is built from 13 residues. CDR3 protein: CASRQTGDETQYF. DNA for the CDR3: TGTGCCAGCAGACAGACAGGGGACGAGACCCAGTACTTC.

V and J are TRBV5-1 and TRBJ2-2, with D unclear. CDR1 and CDR2 (germline): SGHRS, YFSETQ. CDR3 length equals 14 residues. Between the trimmed V and J ends, which lost 0 bases and 7 bases, there was a span of 10 bases. The DNA of the CDR3 is TGCGCCAGCAGCTTGGCAGGTATAAGCGGGGAGCTGTTTTTT. It encodes CASSLAGISGELFF.

V is TRBV7-9 and J is TRBJ2-3; D perhaps matches TRBD1 (7 bases). CDR3 size: 17 residues. Germline V gene data show CDR1 as SEHNR and CDR2 as FQNEAQ (reference sequence). The V and J ends lost 2 bases and 4 bases respectively, with 19 bases between them. The CDR3 loop reads CASSLIGRGRGADTQYF. The DNA of the CDR3 is TGTGCCAGCAGCTTAATCGGACGGGGCAGGGGGGCAGATACGCAGTATTTT.

The CDR3 reads CASRADRDASYEQYF. The CDR3, as DNA: TGTGCCAGCAGAGCCGACAGGGACGCATCCTACGAGCAGTACTTC. V gene TRBV5-4 combines with J gene TRBJ2-7; TRBD1 agrees at 7 bases. The germline gives CDR1 SGHNT, CDR2 YYREEE (reference sequence). The CDR3 is 15 amino acids. Trimming removed 5 bases from V and 1 base from J; junction bases left unmatched: 9.

The chain combines TRBV19 with TRBJ2-5, with 11 bases fitting TRBD1. V lost 4 bases to trimming and J lost 1 base; unmatched junction nucleotides: 5. There are 16 residues in the CDR3. The germline gives CDR1 LNHDA, CDR2 SQIVND (reference sequence). The chain's CDR3 is CASSRTGTGGQETQYF. The CDR3 DNA reads as TGTGCCAGTAGTAGGACCGGGACAGGGGGCCAAGAGACCCAGTACTTC.

The chain joins TRBV3-1 (or the pseudogene TRBV3-2) to TRBJ1-1; D gene uncertain. Trimming shortened V by 0 bases and J by 7 bases, and 6 bases separated the two germline ends. This CDR3 is built from 12 residues. In germline, CDR1 is LGHDT, CDR2 YNNKEL (reference sequence). This chain's CDR3 is CASSQERGEAFF. The CDR3 DNA reads as TGTGCCAGCAGCCAAGAACGCGGTGAAGCTTTCTTT.

This chain uses TRBV7-8 with TRBJ2-2, with 9 bases lining up with TRBD2. Germline V CDR1 and CDR2: SGHVS, FQNEAQ. This CDR3 has 14 amino acids. The V segment lost 5 bases and the J segment 6 bases; nucleotides outside the gene matches: 4. CDR3 protein: CASSLGLASGELFF. CDR3 nucleotide sequence: TGTGCCAGCAGCCTTGGACTAGCGTCCGGGGAGCTGTTTTTT.